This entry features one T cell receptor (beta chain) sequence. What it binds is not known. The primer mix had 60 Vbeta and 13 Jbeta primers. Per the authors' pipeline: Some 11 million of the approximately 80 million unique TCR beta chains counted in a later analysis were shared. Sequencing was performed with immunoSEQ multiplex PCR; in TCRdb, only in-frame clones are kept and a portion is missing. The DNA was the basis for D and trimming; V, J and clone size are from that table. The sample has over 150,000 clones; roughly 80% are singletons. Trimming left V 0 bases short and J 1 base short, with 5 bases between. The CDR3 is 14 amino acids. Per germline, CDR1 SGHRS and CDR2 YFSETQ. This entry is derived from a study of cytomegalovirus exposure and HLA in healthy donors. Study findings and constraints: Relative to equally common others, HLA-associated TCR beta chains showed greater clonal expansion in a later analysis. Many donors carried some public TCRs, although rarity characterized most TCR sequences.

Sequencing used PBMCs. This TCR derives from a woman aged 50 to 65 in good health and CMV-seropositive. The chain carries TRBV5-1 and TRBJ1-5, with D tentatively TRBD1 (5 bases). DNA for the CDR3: TGCGCCAGCAGCTTGGAGGGGAGCAATCAGCCCCAGCATTTT. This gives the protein CASSLEGSNQPQHF.